This T cell receptor beta chain was found in a study of shared clonotypes between healthy human individuals. For the study at large: The plates for each donor numbered three CD4 naive, three CD4 memory, two CD8 naive and one CD8 memory. Points from the study as a whole: Generation probabilities of non-shared clonotypes were lower (relative to those shared by all four donors). Researchers found naive subsets generally carried larger estimated richness than memory subsets.

CD45RO-negative CD8 cells positively selected for CCR7 made up the naive population, which excluded terminally differentiated effector memory CD45RA+ cells. As processed by the authors: Junction-only sequences without quality scores were provided by ImmunoSEQ, so filtering was different. TCRdb's copy holds only in-frame clones and misses some; the assay was immunoSEQ multiplex PCR. From that table come the V and J calls and clone size; the DNA was used to work out D and trimming. Among some 2.1 million clones listed, 85% to 95% were seen once. With regard to this clone: Its specificity is not known. Other DNA sequences of this sample code for an identical CDR3.

This receptor was identified in a man younger than 30 in good health. The sequencing input was naive CD8+ T cells sorted from blood.

The CDR3 DNA sequence: TGTGCCAGCAGTTACTCAGCGTCCTACGAGCAGTACTTC. Its protein is CASSYSASYEQYF. The V gene is TRBV6-5, the J gene TRBJ2-7; no clear D gene. The CDR3 loop spans 13 amino acids. Germline-derived CDR1 and CDR2 are MNHEY and SVGAGI. Between the trimmed V and J ends, which lost 0 bases and 1 base, there was a span of 4 bases.